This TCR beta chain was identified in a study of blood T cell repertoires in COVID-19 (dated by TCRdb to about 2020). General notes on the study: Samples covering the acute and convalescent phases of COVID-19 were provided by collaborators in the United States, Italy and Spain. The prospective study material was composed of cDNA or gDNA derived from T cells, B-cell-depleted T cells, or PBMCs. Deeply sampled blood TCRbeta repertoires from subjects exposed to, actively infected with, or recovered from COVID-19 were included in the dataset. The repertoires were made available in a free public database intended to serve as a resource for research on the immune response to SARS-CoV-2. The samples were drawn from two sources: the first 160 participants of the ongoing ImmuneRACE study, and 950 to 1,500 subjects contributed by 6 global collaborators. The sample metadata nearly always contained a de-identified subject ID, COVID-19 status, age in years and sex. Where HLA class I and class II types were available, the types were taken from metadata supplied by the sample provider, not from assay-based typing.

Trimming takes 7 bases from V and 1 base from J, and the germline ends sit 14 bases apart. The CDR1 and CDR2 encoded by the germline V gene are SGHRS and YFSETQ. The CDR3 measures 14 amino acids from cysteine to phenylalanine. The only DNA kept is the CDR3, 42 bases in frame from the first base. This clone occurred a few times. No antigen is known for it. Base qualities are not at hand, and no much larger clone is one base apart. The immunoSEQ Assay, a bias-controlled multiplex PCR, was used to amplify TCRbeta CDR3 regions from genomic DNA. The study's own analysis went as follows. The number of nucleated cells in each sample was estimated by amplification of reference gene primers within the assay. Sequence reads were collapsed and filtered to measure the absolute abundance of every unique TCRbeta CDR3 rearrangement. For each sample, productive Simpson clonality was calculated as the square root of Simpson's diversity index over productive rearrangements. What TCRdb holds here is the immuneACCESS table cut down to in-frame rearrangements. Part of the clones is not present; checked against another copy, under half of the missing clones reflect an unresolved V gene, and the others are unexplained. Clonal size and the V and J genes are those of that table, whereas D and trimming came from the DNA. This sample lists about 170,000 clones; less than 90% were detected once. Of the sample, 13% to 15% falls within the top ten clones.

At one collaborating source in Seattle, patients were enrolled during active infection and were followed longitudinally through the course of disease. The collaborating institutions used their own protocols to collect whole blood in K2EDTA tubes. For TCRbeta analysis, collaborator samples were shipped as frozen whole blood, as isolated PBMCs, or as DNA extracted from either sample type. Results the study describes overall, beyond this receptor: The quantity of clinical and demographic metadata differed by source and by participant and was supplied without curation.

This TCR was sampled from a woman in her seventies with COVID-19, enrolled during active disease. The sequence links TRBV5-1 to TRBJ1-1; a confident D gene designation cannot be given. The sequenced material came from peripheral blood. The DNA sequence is TGCGCCAGCGCAAGCGCGGGTACGAACACTGAAGCTTTCTTT. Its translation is CASASAGTNTEAFF.